By share of the sample, the clone carrying this T cell receptor (beta chain) is medium-sized. Survey-level TCR beta sequencing used the immunoSEQ assay. Clones were sequenced by immunoSEQ multiplex PCR, and TCRdb holds only the in-frame ones, with some missing. The data contain under 90,000 clones, about 93% of them singletons. From germline, CDR1 is SGHVS and CDR2 FQNEAQ. The CDR3 has 16 residues. V dropped 5 bases and J dropped 4 bases, with 18 bases sitting between them. This clonotype was obtained from a man aged 35-49 years with rheumatoid arthritis. The sample was PBMCs. The chain links TRBV7-8 to TRBJ2-1; D unclear. The DNA of the CDR3 is TGTGCCAGCAGCCCTTCTACGGAGCTGGAATACAATGAGCAGTTCTTC. This sequence encodes CASSPSTELEYNEQFF.